Each of the 15 T cell receptor beta chains below was sequenced from the same sample in a study of T-cell reconstitution after alpha-beta-depleted transplantation in children. TCRbeta library preparation incorporated unique molecular identifiers. TCRdb reanalysed the PCR reads using MiXCR and keeps one entry per CDR3 protein. Counted here are about 980,000 distinct CDR3 sequences, about 26% occurring once; the ten biggest clones make up about 28%. Specimen: PBMCs, mostly from graft donor cells, collected 360 days after TCRalphabeta/CD19-depleted stem cell transplant. These receptors all come from a boy under two years old who had a stem cell transplant for SCID, so the T cells may come from the graft donor.

The chain is built from TRBV5-5 and TRBJ1-6, with 9 bases aligning to TRBD1. V shed 4 bases and J 9 bases; nucleotides not matched to a gene: 14. CDR1 and CDR2 (germline): SGHKS, YYEKEE (reference sequence). CDR3 size: 17 residues. This CDR3 is CASSQQPQGAKSSPLHF. DNA of the CDR3: TGTGCCAGCAGCCAACAACCACAGGGGGCGAAGAGTTCACCCCTCCACTTT.

The table lists this clonotype with a few counts. V gene TRBV10-3 combines with J gene TRBJ1-5; possible D gene TRBD1, 5 bases. Germline CDR1 is ENHRY and CDR2 is SYGVKD. The CDR3 has 15 amino acids. V gave up 0 bases and J gave up 7 bases, with 13 bases separating them. Here the CDR3 DNA reads TGTGCCATCAGTGAGTCGATCCAGGGTAGCCAGCCCCAGCATTTT. Translated: CAISESIQGSQPQHF.

The rearrangement links TRBV15 to TRBJ2-5, with D unresolved. Germline V gene data show CDR1 as LNHNV and CDR2 as YYDKDF (reference sequence). This CDR3 spans 15 amino acids. V was cut by 0 bases and J by 3 bases, with 11 bases left in between. The CDR3 is CATSRDGPSKETQYF. The CDR3 DNA reads as TGTGCCACCAGCAGAGATGGTCCCAGCAAAGAGACCCAGTACTTC.

This clonotype has ten or more counts. The chain combines TRBV27 with TRBJ1-5, with 7 bases lining up with TRBD1. The germline gives CDR1 MNHEY, CDR2 SMNVEV (reference sequence). The trim removed 5 bases at V and 1 base at J, leaving 8 bases unmatched. This CDR3 comprises 16 residues. DNA of the CDR3: TGTGCCAGCAGTGACACAGGGGTGGGAAGCAATCAGCCCCAGCATTTT. Translation: CASSDTGVGSNQPQHF.

This clonotype was seen only a few times. The rearrangement joins TRBV4-3 to TRBJ1-5; no clear D gene. The V and J ends lost 0 bases and 0 bases respectively, with 6 bases between them. CDR1 LGHNA and CDR2 YSLEER come from the germline V gene. The CDR3 extends over 15 amino acids. The CDR3, as DNA: TGCGCCAGCAGCCAAGAAGGCTATAGCAATCAGCCCCAGCATTTT. Its protein product is CASSQEGYSNQPQHF.

The V and J genes are TRBV6-2 or TRBV6-3 and TRBJ2-7; TRBD1 might be the D (5 bases). V shed 5 bases and J shed 3 bases, with 29 bases lying between them. Germline lookup yields CDR1 MNHEY and CDR2 SVGEGT. This CDR3 has 19 residues. The CDR3 sequence is CASSRTLYLGASKFYEQYF. The CDR3 region has the DNA TGTGCCAGCAGTCGAACACTGTACCTTGGGGCTAGTAAATTCTACGAGCAGTACTTC.

This sequence joins TRBV15 and TRBJ2-4; 11 nucleotides align to TRBD2. This CDR3 spans 19 amino acids. Germline CDR1 is LNHNV and CDR2 is YYDKDF (reference sequence). Trimming took 11 bases from V and 2 from J; bases not matched to a gene: 20. Here the CDR3 reads CASHTRPKTSGESKNIQYF. In DNA, the CDR3 is TGTGCCTCTCACACCCGCCCAAAGACTAGCGGGGAATCCAAAAACATTCAGTACTTC. The full variable domain, its missing parts supplied by reference TRBV15 and TRBJ2-4, is DAMVIQNPRYQVTQFGKPVTLSCSQTLNHNVMYWYQQKSSQAPKLLFHYYDKDFNNEADTPDNFQSRRPNTSFCFLDIRSPGLGDTAMYLCASHTRPKTSGESKNIQYFGAGTRLSVL.

The chain uses TRBV4-2 and TRBJ2-7; 11 nucleotides agree with TRBD2. Germline V gene lookup returns CDR1 LGHNA and CDR2 YNFKEQ. Trimming took 2 bases from V and 3 from J; bases not matched to a gene: 6. The CDR3 contains 16 residues. The chain's CDR3 is CASSQTTSGGFYEQYF. As DNA, the CDR3 is TGTGCCAGCAGCCAAACCACTAGCGGGGGCTTCTACGAGCAGTACTTC.

The chain recombines TRBV29-1 with TRBJ1-2, with D tentatively TRBD1 (5 bases). This CDR3 contains 14 residues. The germline V gene encodes CDR1 SQVTM and CDR2 ANQGSEA. V gave up 3 bases and J gave up 0 bases, with 11 bases separating them. This CDR3 reads CSVEGRRTNYGYTF. For the CDR3, the DNA is TGCAGCGTTGAGGGACGGAGAACTAACTATGGCTACACCTTC.

Written as DNA, the CDR3 is TGTGCCAGCAGCGTAGCGGACCGCAGAGGCCCCCAGTACTTC. It specifies CASSVADRRGPQYF. The chain combines TRBV9 with TRBJ2-5; D ambiguous. CDR1 and CDR2 (germline): SGDLS, YYNGEE. Trimming took off 0 bases at V and 9 bases at J, with 15 bases between the two ends. The CDR3 contains 14 residues. The entire variable domain, with the rest obtained from reference TRBV9 and TRBJ2-5, is as follows: DSGVTQTPKHLITATGQRVTLRCSPRSGDLSVYWYQQSLDQGLQFLIQYYNGEERAKGNILERFSAQQFPDLHSELNLSSLELGDSALYFCASSVADRRGPQYFGPGTRLLVL.

The chain joins TRBV10-2 to TRBJ2-1; 7 bases fit TRBD2. Per germline, CDR1 WSHSY and CDR2 SAAADI. CDR3 size: 16 residues. Trimming removed 7 bases from V and 0 bases from J; junction bases left unmatched: 9. The CDR3 loop is CASTFSAGVSYNEQFF. In DNA form, the CDR3 reads TGCGCCAGCACCTTCTCCGCGGGGGTCTCCTACAATGAGCAGTTCTTC.

The gene calls are TRBV7-9 and TRBJ1-1; D call uncertain. Trimming left V 1 base short and J 3 bases short, with 18 bases between. CDR3 length equals 17 residues. Germline V gene lookup returns CDR1 SEHNR and CDR2 FQNEAQ (reference sequence). CDR3 sequence (DNA): TGTGCCAGCAGCTTAGGAGGTTGGGTGAGGCGGGACACTGAAGCTTTCTTT. Amino acids: CASSLGGWVRRDTEAFF.

This clonotype was found many times. The chain uses TRBV24-1 and TRBJ2-1; D remains ambiguous. The germline gives CDR1 KGHDR, CDR2 SFDVKD. The CDR3 contains 14 residues. V lost 4 bases and J 3 bases, leaving 9 bases between the germline ends. The CDR3 DNA reads as TGTGCCACCAGTGAAGGGCAGATCTACAATGAGCAGTTCTTC. The encoded protein is CATSEGQIYNEQFF.

The rearrangement uses TRBV6-2 or TRBV6-3 and TRBJ2-1; 8 bases align to TRBD2. The CDR3 sequence is 16 residues long. Per the germline V gene, CDR1 is MNHEY and CDR2 is SVGEGT. V lost 6 bases, J lost 0 bases, and 7 bases stayed unmatched. The CDR3 bases are TGTGCCAGCAGACGACTAGCGAAGAGCTCCTACAATGAGCAGTTCTTC. Amino acid sequence: CASRRLAKSSYNEQFF.

CDR3 in amino acids: CAISGNRDYTEAFF. CDR3 nucleotides: TGTGCCATCAGCGGAAACAGGGATTACACTGAAGCTTTCTTT. The chain has TRBV10-3 and TRBJ1-1; D might be TRBD1 (6 bases). V was cut by 6 bases and J by 3 bases, with 14 bases left in between. Germline lookup yields CDR1 ENHRY and CDR2 SYGVKD. The CDR3 sequence is 14 residues long.